Shown below are 7 T cell receptor beta chains from a single sample sequenced in a study of CD8 T cells in ankylosing spondylitis. Broader study findings: Characteristic, it appeared, of ankylosing spondylitis blood was a TCR beta motif of several highly homologous variants.

Using its own MiXCR run on the 5' RACE reads, TCRdb lists one record per CDR3 protein. The sample has approximately 220,000 distinct CDR3 sequences; approximately 20% are singletons. No antigen has been assigned to these receptors. The source material was blood, either unsorted or a sorted T cell fraction (not recorded which). These receptors were obtained from a male donor with ankylosing spondylitis.

The J gene is TRBJ1-2, the V gene TRBV10-3, with unresolved D. The CDR3 spans 13 residues. Germline CDR1 and CDR2: ENHRY and SYGVKD. Trimming cost V 3 bases and J 3 bases, with 8 bases left between them. The CDR3 sequence is CAISDDDYYGYTF. CDR3 DNA: TGTGCCATCAGTGACGATGACTACTATGGCTACACCTTC.

The chain carries TRBV6-5 and TRBJ2-5, with 13 bases lining up with TRBD2. J was trimmed by 5 bases and V by 2 bases; bases with no gene match: 8. CDR3 size: 17 residues. Germline CDR1 is MNHEY and CDR2 is SVGAGI. CDR3 sequence: CASSYPPTSGGGETQYF. CDR3 DNA: TGTGCCAGCAGTTACCCGCCCACTAGCGGGGGGGGGGAGACCCAGTACTTC.

This clonotype was seen a few times. CDR3 protein: CASRASGYNEQFF. CDR3 in DNA: TGTGCCAGCAGGGCTAGCGGTTACAATGAGCAGTTCTTC. The chain combines TRBV2 with TRBJ2-1; 7 bases are shared with TRBD2. Germline V gene sequence: CDR1 SNHLY, CDR2 FYNNEI. The CDR3 has 13 residues. V was clipped by 6 bases and J by 4 bases; unmatched bases: 3.

This chain connects TRBV20-1 to TRBJ2-5; no firm D call. The CDR3 is 16 residues long. V was trimmed by 0 bases and J by 5 bases, leaving 19 bases between them. In germline, CDR1 is DFQATT, CDR2 SNEGSKA (reference sequence). CDR3 in amino acids: CSARDPAIHGVETQYF. Here the CDR3 DNA reads TGCAGTGCTAGAGACCCAGCAATCCATGGGGTGGAGACCCAGTACTTC.

This clonotype came up a few times. Germline and junction disagree at one end, which may indicate a read error. The rearrangement uses TRBV7-9 and TRBJ1-1, with TRBD1 matching 8 bases. The CDR3 sequence is 15 residues long. Germline V lookup: CDR1 SEHNR, CDR2 FQNEAQ (reference sequence). The CDR3 region is CASSSLGQANTEAFF. The CDR3, as DNA: TGTGCCAGCAGCTCTTTGGGACAGGCGAACACTGAGGCTTTCTTT.

This clonotype has ten or more counts. The V gene is TRBV4-1, the J gene TRBJ2-1, with D uncertain. Germline-derived CDR1 and CDR2 are MGHRA and YSYEKL. Trimming took 1 base from V and 7 from J, leaving 5 bases between them. The CDR3 covers 12 residues. The CDR3 protein is CASSQGGNEQFF. In nucleotides, the CDR3 is TGCGCCAGCAGCCAAGGGGGAAATGAGCAGTTCTTC.

This clonotype was recorded once. This chain links TRBV6-1 with TRBJ2-7, with 11 bases matching TRBD2. The length of the CDR3 is 15 residues. With 5 bases clipped from V and 2 bases from J, the junction kept 5 bases outside the gene matches. Germline assignment: CDR1 MNHNS and CDR2 SASEGT. The CDR3 DNA reads as TGTGCCAGCAGTCCGACTAGCGGGACCGCCTACGAGCAGTACTTC. It codes for CASSPTSGTAYEQYF.